These 24 T cell receptor beta chains came from one sample sequenced in a study of blood T cell repertoires in COVID-19. Method: immunoSEQ multiplex PCR; TCRdb's copy keeps in-frame clones and lacks some. Of 30,000 to 40,000 clones listed, 65% to 90% were seen once; the top ten hold 5.5%. Sample: peripheral blood. These receptors were obtained from a woman aged 80 or over with active or convalescent COVID-19.

V usage is TRBV28 and J usage is TRBJ2-6; no firm D call. The CDR3 totals 14 residues. CDR1 and CDR2 from the germline V gene are MDHEN and SYDVKM. Trimming stripped 6 bases from V and 1 base from J, with 7 bases between. The CDR3 region has the DNA TGTGCCAGCAGCCGTTTATCTGGGGCCAACGTCCTGACTTTC. Residues: CASSRLSGANVLTF.

The CDR3 DNA is TGTGCCAGCAGCCCAGGACTAGCGGAATATTCTAGCACAGATACGCAGTATTTT. Amino acid sequence: CASSPGLAEYSSTDTQYF. The chain is built from TRBV5-4 and TRBJ2-3; 10 bases match TRBD2. Per germline, CDR1 SGHNT and CDR2 YYREEE (reference sequence). CDR3 length equals 18 residues. V lost 4 bases and J lost 0; bases outside the gene matches: 11. Full variable domain (remainder filled in from reference TRBV5-4 and TRBJ2-3): ETGVTQSPTHLIKTRGQQVTLRCSSQSGHNTVSWYQQALGQGPQFIFQYYREEENGRGNFPPRFSGLQFPNYSSELNVNALELDDSALYLCASSPGLAEYSSTDTQYFGPGTRLTVL.

CDR3 region: CASSPGQGHGYTF. CDR3 nucleotide sequence: TGTGCCAGCAGTCCGGGACAGGGTCATGGCTACACCTTC. The chain carries TRBV12-3 or TRBV12-4 and TRBJ1-2; the match to TRBD1 covers 9 bases. The length of the CDR3 is 13 residues. V was clipped by 5 bases and J by 6 bases; unmatched bases: 4.

This sequence joins TRBV10-3 and TRBJ1-2, with D hard to call. The V end was cut by 3 bases, the J end by 8 bases, with 7 bases between. The CDR3 consists of 11 residues. Germline V lookup: CDR1 ENHRY, CDR2 SYGVKD. CDR3 sequence: CAISDEVGYTF. Written as DNA, the CDR3 is TGTGCCATCAGTGATGAGGTCGGCTACACCTTC.

The chain carries TRBV13 and TRBJ1-5; TRBD1 might be the D (5 bases). Trimming shortened V by 5 bases and J by 4 bases, and 12 bases separated the two germline ends. CDR3 length equals 14 residues. CDR1 PRHDT and CDR2 FYEKMQ come from the germline V gene (reference sequence). The CDR3 nucleotides read TGTGCCAGCAGCCGAGGACATTTGAATCAGCCCCAGCATTTT. Translating it yields CASSRGHLNQPQHF.

The chain uses TRBV6-5 and TRBJ2-1, with 13 bases aligning to TRBD2. With V trimmed by 6 bases and J by 14 bases, 1 base remained unmatched. CDR3 length: 11 amino acids. Germline CDR1 is MNHEY and CDR2 is SVGAGI. In nucleotides, the CDR3 is TGTGCCAGCAGAGGACTAGCGGGGGAGTTCTTC. It specifies CASRGLAGEFF.

This chain uses TRBV5-1 with TRBJ2-1, with TRBD1 matching 7 bases. CDR1 is SGHRS and CDR2 is YFSETQ in the germline V gene. This CDR3 region has 13 residues. The trim removed 4 bases at V and 6 bases at J, leaving 4 bases unmatched. The CDR3 sequence is CASSPDRPNEQFF. The CDR3 DNA is TGCGCCAGCAGCCCGGACAGGCCCAATGAGCAGTTCTTC.

There are a few counts of this clone. The V and J genes are TRBV4-1 and TRBJ1-2, with unresolved D. The length of the CDR3 is 15 residues. The V and J ends lost 2 bases and 3 bases respectively, with 13 bases between them. The V gene's germline CDR1 is MGHRA and CDR2 YSYEKL. The DNA for the CDR3 is TGCGCCAGCAGCCAACCGACAACGCGCTACTATGGCTACACCTTC. Its translation: CASSQPTTRYYGYTF.

The chain employs TRBV7-8 and TRBJ2-7, with D possibly TRBD2 on 5 matching bases. CDR3 length: 14 residues. Trimming shortened V by 4 bases and J by 1 base, and 11 bases separated the two germline ends. In germline, CDR1 is SGHVS, CDR2 FQNEAQ. CDR3 in DNA: TGTGCCAGCAGCTACGGACTCAATTCCTACGAGCAGTACTTC. It yields the protein CASSYGLNSYEQYF.

The CDR3 nucleotides are TGTGCCAGCAGCTTGCATGGAGTCCCCTTGGAGCAGTACTTC. This translates into CASSLHGVPLEQYF. The chain carries TRBV5-5 and TRBJ2-7; no clear D gene. Trimming stripped 1 base from V and 7 bases from J, with 15 bases between. The CDR3 is 14 residues long. Germline CDR1 is SGHKS and CDR2 is YYEKEE (reference sequence).

The chain carries TRBV10-3 and TRBJ2-7, with 11 bases aligning to TRBD2. The V gene's germline CDR1 is ENHRY and CDR2 SYGVKD. The CDR3 has 14 amino acids. After removal of 2 bases from V and 3 bases from J, the junction contained 0 bases not matched to a gene. CDR3 bases: TGTGCCATCAGTGAGGGGACTAGCGGCTACGAGCAGTACTTC. It yields the protein CAISEGTSGYEQYF.

This chain connects TRBV5-1 to TRBJ1-2; no firm D call. Trimming took off 4 bases at V and 3 bases at J, with 10 bases between the two ends. In germline, CDR1 is SGHRS, CDR2 YFSETQ. This CDR3 is 13 amino acids long. The CDR3 protein is CASSDDGDYGYTF. The CDR3 nucleotides read TGCGCCAGCAGCGATGACGGGGACTATGGCTACACCTTC.

The rearrangement uses TRBV20-1 and TRBJ2-7; D is unclear. V shed 3 bases and J shed 1 base, with 7 bases lying between them. This CDR3 has 12 residues. Germline CDR1 reads DFQATT; CDR2 reads SNEGSKA (reference sequence). CDR3 sequence (DNA): TGCAGTGCTAGTGACGGGTCCTACGAGCAGTACTTC. Translated, it gives CSASDGSYEQYF.

The chain combines TRBV28 with TRBJ2-7; D may be TRBD1 (5 bases). The CDR3 is made up of 13 amino acids. The V end lost 8 bases, the J end lost 0 bases, and 11 bases lay between the germline ends. Germline lookup yields CDR1 MDHEN and CDR2 SYDVKM. The chain's CDR3 is CASRRAASYEQYF. In DNA, the CDR3 is TGTGCCAGCCGCAGGGCGGCCTCCTACGAGCAGTACTTC.

This clone has just a few counts. The J gene is TRBJ1-5, the V gene TRBV5-1; possible D gene TRBD1, 6 bases. The CDR3 has 14 residues. V gave up 4 bases and J gave up 7 bases, with 15 bases separating them. The germline V gene has CDR1 SGHRS and CDR2 YFSETQ. As DNA, the CDR3 is TGCGCCAGCAGCCCCGGGGGGGGGCCGCAGCCCCAGCATTTT. Protein: CASSPGGGPQPQHF.

This sequence joins TRBV10-3 and TRBJ2-1; 10 nucleotides align to TRBD2. Germline-derived CDR1 and CDR2 are ENHRY and SYGVKD. V lost 4 bases, J lost 10 bases, and 7 bases stayed unmatched. This CDR3 has 14 amino acids. CDR3 sequence (DNA): TGTGCCATCAGTGGAGGAGCGGGAGGGTACGAGCAGTTCTTC. Encoded protein: CAISGGAGGYEQFF.

J is TRBJ2-1 and V is TRBV24-1; 7 nucleotides match TRBD2. This CDR3 contains 14 residues. Germline CDR1 reads KGHDR; CDR2 reads SFDVKD. V trimming: 2 bases; J trimming: 8 bases; junction bases outside the gene matches: 5. CDR3 in amino acids: CATSDSRTRYEQFF. The CDR3, as DNA: TGTGCCACCAGTGATTCGCGGACTAGATATGAGCAGTTCTTC.

This rearrangement joins TRBV5-4 to TRBJ2-5; the match to TRBD2 covers 12 bases. Germline CDR1 is SGHNT and CDR2 is YYREEE (reference sequence). Trimming at V came to 0 bases and at J to 4 bases, leaving 13 bases not matched to a gene. The CDR3 sequence is 19 residues long. DNA for the CDR3: TGTGCCAGCAGCTTGGCCGTGACTAGCGGGAGAGGCGCACGAGAGACCCAGTACTTC. It codes for CASSLAVTSGRGARETQYF.

The V call is TRBV7-3, the J call TRBJ2-3; 9 positions agree with TRBD1. This CDR3 comprises 13 residues. The ends lost 6 bases at V and 10 bases at J; junction bases unmatched: 8. Germline CDR1 reads SGHTA; CDR2 reads FQGTGA. CDR3 loop: CASSYIQGAAQYF. CDR3 in DNA: TGTGCCAGCAGTTATATACAGGGGGCTGCGCAGTATTTT.

V and J are TRBV5-4 and TRBJ2-2, with 8 bases that match TRBD2. Trimming at V came to 5 bases and at J to 2 bases, leaving 8 bases not matched to a gene. This CDR3 has 16 residues. From germline, CDR1 is SGHNT and CDR2 YYREEE (reference sequence). The DNA for the CDR3 is TGTGCCAGCAGTCCAACTGCGGGGGGCAACACCGGGGAGCTGTTTTTT. Amino acids: CASSPTAGGNTGELFF.

This clone was observed a few times. The CDR3 DNA sequence: TGTGCCAGCAGTGAATGGGCAGTGGGCACAGATACGCAGTATTTT. This gives the protein CASSEWAVGTDTQYF. The chain links TRBV6-1 to TRBJ2-3; D gene uncertain. This CDR3 has 15 residues. From germline, CDR1 is MNHNS and CDR2 SASEGT. V was pared by 2 bases and J by 1 base, with 10 bases between.

This sequence joins TRBV2 and TRBJ1-4; TRBD1 might be the D (6 bases). With 6 bases removed from V and 5 bases from J, the gap between germline ends came to 16 bases. The germline gives CDR1 SNHLY, CDR2 FYNNEI. This CDR3 is 15 amino acids long. The CDR3 DNA is TGTGCCAGCAGGGAAAGGACAGCTGCAAATGAAAAACTGTTTTTT. Translating gives CASRERTAANEKLFF.

The chain links TRBV2 to TRBJ1-1; D gene unclear. V was cut by 1 base and J by 1 base, with 7 bases left in between. The CDR3 runs to 14 residues. CDR1 and CDR2 from the germline V gene are SNHLY and FYNNEI. The CDR3 protein is CASSEGGGNTEAFF. As DNA, the CDR3 is TGTGCCAGCAGTGAAGGGGGAGGGAACACTGAAGCTTTCTTT.

The J gene is TRBJ2-7, the V gene TRBV6-5, with 7 nucleotides matching TRBD2. Germline V gene lookup returns CDR1 MNHEY and CDR2 SVGAGI. CDR3 length: 16 residues. With 2 bases clipped from V and 2 bases from J, the junction kept 9 bases outside the gene matches. The CDR3 spells CASSYKWSTSPYEQYF. The CDR3 DNA sequence: TGTGCCAGCAGTTACAAATGGTCGACTAGCCCCTACGAGCAGTACTTC.